This paragraph reports one T cell receptor (beta chain). Its antigen is not known. These data come from a study of cytomegalovirus exposure and HLA in healthy donors. Sampled while nominally healthy, donors likely had unrecorded immune exposures. The CDR3 covers 16 residues. Germline CDR1 and CDR2: SNHLY and FYNNEI. V shed 7 bases and J shed 5 bases, with 21 bases lying between them. A multiplex PCR was run with 60 Vbeta primers and 13 Jbeta primers. Libraries were prepared by immunoSEQ multiplex PCR; TCRdb keeps only in-frame clonotypes and omits some of them. The sample's table shows 130,000 to 150,000 clones. Points from the study as a whole: Cytomegalovirus status was reportedly diagnosed by the classifier with high specificity and sensitivity. Despite most TCR sequences being rare, some public TCRs occurred in many donors. One variant, a missense change in DCLRE1C, was linked in a later analysis to TCR beta V- and J-gene trimming.

The chain recombines TRBV2 with TRBJ2-1; D is perhaps TRBD2 (6 bases). Sequencing was performed on PBMCs. This sequence originates from a male donor in good health and CMV-seronegative. CDR3 in amino acids: CASTKPGLKNNNEQFF. The CDR3 DNA is TGTGCCAGCACAAAACCGGGACTGAAAAACAACAATGAGCAGTTCTTC.